Each of the 26 T cell receptor beta chains below was sequenced from the same sample in a study of cytomegalovirus exposure and HLA in healthy donors. Profiled with immunoSEQ multiplex PCR; TCRdb holds only in-frame clones, not every one. Here the sample spans about 200,000 clones, more than 70% being singletons. The sample taken for sequencing was PBMCs. The receptors originated from a woman under 30 in good health and CMV-seronegative.

The chain employs TRBV12-5 and TRBJ1-5; tentative D call: TRBD1 (5 bases). V lost 6 bases, J lost 0 bases, and 12 bases lay in between. This CDR3 contains 15 residues. CDR1 and CDR2 from the germline V gene are LGHNT and FRNRAP. CDR3 in DNA: TGTGCTAGTGGCAAAGCAGGGTATAGCAATCAGCCCCAGCATTTT. This gives the protein CASGKAGYSNQPQHF.

This rearrangement joins TRBV19 to TRBJ1-2; D perhaps matches TRBD1 (5 bases). The germline CDR1 and CDR2 sequences are LNHDA and SQIVND (reference sequence). The CDR3 is made up of 15 amino acids. Trimming took off 9 bases at V and 7 bases at J, with 24 bases between the two ends. The CDR3 loop reads CASGGRGTALFGYTF. The CDR3 nucleotides read TGTGCCAGCGGGGGGAGGGGAACGGCGTTGTTTGGCTACACCTTC.

The gene calls are TRBV15 and TRBJ1-2; D uncertain. Trimming cost V 0 bases and J 12 bases, with 17 bases left between them. The CDR3 covers 14 residues. Per the germline V gene, CDR1 is LNHNV and CDR2 is YYDKDF (reference sequence). The CDR3 here is CATSRDYMGGFHTF. CDR3 nucleotides: TGTGCCACCAGCAGAGATTACATGGGCGGGTTCCACACCTTC.

CDR3 in DNA: TGCGCCAGCAGTCAGCCCCCCACAGGGAGTGTAGGGGATCGCGACGCTTTCTTT. Protein: CASSQPPTGSVGDRDAFF. J is TRBJ1-1 and V is TRBV23-1, with D possibly matching TRBD1 (6 bases). TRBV23-1 is designated an ORF whose function remains uncertain. The CDR3 has 18 amino acids. Between the trimmed V and J ends, which lost 3 bases and 11 bases, there was a span of 31 bases.

The chain employs TRBV10-3 and TRBJ2-3; 8 bases are shared with TRBD1. CDR1 is ENHRY, CDR2 SYGVKD, per germline. The CDR3 spans 17 residues. Trimming at V came to 3 bases and at J to 11 bases, leaving 19 bases not matched to a gene. CDR3 amino acids: CAISDGLGTGPARGQYF. The CDR3 coding sequence is TGTGCCATCAGTGACGGACTTGGGACAGGCCCCGCTCGTGGGCAGTATTTT.

This rearrangement joins TRBV28 to TRBJ1-2; D gene unclear. Trimming removed 4 bases at V and 0 bases at J, with 9 bases between. This CDR3 region has 14 residues. Germline V gene sequence: CDR1 MDHEN, CDR2 SYDVKM. Here the CDR3 reads CASSSEGSNYGYTF. The CDR3, as DNA: TGTGCCAGCAGTTCTGAGGGATCTAACTATGGCTACACCTTC.

This rearrangement joins TRBV4-1 to TRBJ2-3, with 11 nucleotides matching TRBD2. Losses at the gene ends were 2 bases for V and 6 bases for J; bases not matched to a gene: 10. The germline gives CDR1 MGHRA, CDR2 YSYEKL. This CDR3 has 17 residues. The CDR3 coding sequence is TGCGCCAGCAGCCAACGCCATAGCGGGGGGGCCGTGGATACGCAGTATTTT. It codes for CASSQRHSGGAVDTQYF.

The chain carries TRBV5-1 and TRBJ2-5, with 8 bases fitting TRBD2. V shed 0 bases and J 4 bases; nucleotides not matched to a gene: 14. This CDR3 is 18 amino acids long. CDR1 and CDR2 (germline): SGHRS, YFSETQ. The CDR3: CASSLVGSGTTGGETQYF. CDR3 bases: TGCGCCAGCAGCTTGGTGGGTAGCGGGACTACGGGGGGAGAGACCCAGTACTTC.

This clone was recorded once. The chain combines TRBV19 with TRBJ2-7; 7 bases agree with TRBD1. The germline V gene encodes CDR1 LNHDA and CDR2 SQIVND (reference sequence). The CDR3 is made up of 15 amino acids. J was trimmed by 1 base and V by 3 bases; bases with no gene match: 6. CDR3 DNA: TGTGCCAGTAGTATTAGGACAGGTAGGTCCTACGAGCAGTACTTC. It specifies CASSIRTGRSYEQYF.

This clone is a singleton in its sample. This rearrangement joins TRBV30 to TRBJ1-2, with a tentative D call TRBD1 (5 bases). V lost 3 bases, J lost 3 bases, and 11 bases lay in between. CDR3 length: 13 residues. The germline CDR1 and CDR2 sequences are GTSNPN and SVGIG (reference sequence). CDR3 DNA sequence: TGTGCCTGGAGGAGGGGAGGGGACTATGGCTACACCTTC. The encoded protein is CAWRRGGDYGYTF.

The chain uses TRBV5-6 and TRBJ2-7; TRBD1 aligns across 7 bases. The CDR3 sequence is 14 residues long. Germline values: CDR1 SGHDT, CDR2 YYEEEE. V shed 2 bases and J 4 bases; nucleotides not matched to a gene: 6. CDR3 sequence: CASSLAGTAYEQYF. The CDR3 DNA sequence: TGTGCCAGCAGCTTAGCCGGGACAGCATACGAGCAGTACTTC.

CDR3 region: CASSPGGEPTEAFF. CDR3 DNA sequence: TGTGCCAGCAGTCCGGGGGGGGAGCCCACTGAAGCTTTCTTT. The chain combines TRBV6-1 with TRBJ1-1, with a possible D match to TRBD1 (5 bases). In germline, CDR1 is MNHNS, CDR2 SASEGT. The ends were cut back, 5 bases at V and 4 bases at J, with 14 bases in the middle. The CDR3 has 14 amino acids.

The V call is TRBV27, the J call TRBJ1-6; D remains unclear. The CDR3 has 15 residues. From germline, CDR1 is MNHEY and CDR2 SMNVEV (reference sequence). V lost 8 bases and J 0 bases, leaving 11 bases between the germline ends. The CDR3 sequence is CASQSSRSYNSPLHF. The CDR3 region has the DNA TGTGCCAGCCAAAGCTCGCGCTCCTATAATTCACCCCTCCACTTT.

The chain is built from TRBV4-1 and TRBJ1-1; 9 bases are a match to TRBD1. There are 15 residues in the CDR3. J gave up 10 bases and V 1 base, and 10 bases lay outside the gene matches. Germline V gene data show CDR1 as MGHRA and CDR2 as YSYEKL. CDR3 DNA sequence: TGCGCCAGCAGCCAAGTAATACAGGGGGCCGGATCAGCTTTCTTT. Protein: CASSQVIQGAGSAFF.

This sequence joins TRBV9 and TRBJ2-7; 10 bases map to TRBD2. The junction had 5 bases not matched to a gene; V was cut back by 3 bases and J by 2 bases. Germline CDR1 SGDLS, CDR2 YYNGEE. This CDR3 region has 15 residues. The DNA of the CDR3 is TGTGCCAGCAGCGCCGGACTAGCGGAAGCCTACGAGCAGTACTTC. The encoded protein is CASSAGLAEAYEQYF.

This clone was detected once. The chain recombines TRBV29-1 with TRBJ1-4; 9 nucleotides align to TRBD1. This CDR3 contains 17 residues. The germline V gene has CDR1 SQVTM and CDR2 ANQGSEA. With V trimmed by 7 bases and J by 4 bases, 16 bases remained unmatched. CDR3 loop: CSAAVSWDRADNEKLFF. CDR3 nucleotides: TGCAGCGCCGCGGTTTCCTGGGACAGGGCCGATAATGAAAAACTGTTTTTT.

This chain connects TRBV6-1 to TRBJ1-1; D is possibly TRBD1 (5 bases). Germline V CDR1 and CDR2: MNHNS, SASEGT. V lost 5 bases and J 0 bases, leaving 13 bases between the germline ends. The CDR3 is 15 residues long. CDR3: CASSPYRTMNTEAFF. CDR3 bases: TGTGCCAGCAGTCCATACAGGACGATGAACACTGAAGCTTTCTTT.

This chain joins TRBV4-1 and TRBJ2-1; 14 bases are shared with TRBD2. The germline V gene has CDR1 MGHRA and CDR2 YSYEKL. The CDR3 has 17 residues. The V segment lost 3 bases and the J segment 13 bases; nucleotides outside the gene matches: 14. CDR3 residues: CASSQGGPGLAGALQFF. The CDR3 DNA sequence: TGCGCCAGCAGCCAGGGGGGGCCGGGACTAGCGGGGGCCCTCCAGTTCTTC.

This clone has more than one count but fewer than ten. The chain employs TRBV5-8 and TRBJ2-3, with 14 bases aligning to TRBD2. The germline CDR1 and CDR2 sequences are SGHTS and YDEGEE. This CDR3 is 17 amino acids long. The trim removed 4 bases at V and 1 base at J, leaving 5 bases unmatched. CDR3 coding DNA: TGTGCCAGCAGCCCTGGGACTAGCGGGGGAGGCACAGATACGCAGTATTTT. Encoded protein: CASSPGTSGGGTDTQYF.

The genes are TRBV30 and TRBJ2-3, with a possible D match to TRBD2 (6 bases). The CDR3 has 15 residues. The V end lost 0 bases, the J end lost 3 bases, and 13 bases lay between the germline ends. Germline V gene data show CDR1 as GTSNPN and CDR2 as SVGIG (reference sequence). The CDR3 nucleotides read TGTGCCTGGAGTGTAAGGGAGGCGAGGACAGATACGCAGTATTTT. This encodes CAWSVREARTDTQYF.

This clone showed up just once. The CDR3 loop is CASGLATGVSDTQYF. In nucleotides, the CDR3 is TGTGCTAGTGGTTTGGCGACAGGGGTTTCAGATACGCAGTATTTT. The chain combines TRBV12-5 with TRBJ2-3; 8 bases align to TRBD1. Germline values: CDR1 LGHNT, CDR2 FRNRAP. The CDR3 loop spans 15 amino acids. V shed 1 base, J shed 4 bases, and the junction held 4 bases outside the gene matches.

The gene calls are TRBV6-5 and TRBJ2-2, with D perhaps matching TRBD1 (5 bases). CDR1 is MNHEY and CDR2 is SVGAGI in the germline V gene. The V and J ends lost 4 bases and 6 bases respectively, with 12 bases between them. CDR3 length: 14 residues. This chain's CDR3 is CASSSDRLSGELFF. The CDR3 DNA reads TGTGCCAGCAGTTCCGACAGACTCTCCGGGGAGCTGTTTTTT.

This chain connects TRBV27 to TRBJ2-3, with a possible D match to TRBD2 (6 bases). Germline V lookup: CDR1 MNHEY, CDR2 SMNVEV (reference sequence). Between the trimmed V and J ends, which lost 3 bases and 3 bases, there was a span of 16 bases. This CDR3 has 16 residues. This CDR3 reads CASSLGQVGLTDTQYF. Here the CDR3 DNA reads TGTGCCAGCAGTTTGGGGCAGGTGGGACTTACAGATACGCAGTATTTT.

The rearrangement uses TRBV7-6 and TRBJ2-2; the D gene is possibly TRBD1 (6 bases). The CDR3 is 15 amino acids. Germline V lookup: CDR1 SGHVS, CDR2 FNYEAQ. The germline V and J ends were trimmed by 2 bases and 1 base, with 8 bases remaining between them. DNA for the CDR3: TGTGCCAGCAGCTTAATACAGGGGAACACCGGGGAGCTGTTTTTT. Translated, it gives CASSLIQGNTGELFF.

This clone was counted a single time. The V call is TRBV2, the J call TRBJ2-2, with 13 bases aligning to TRBD2. Germline assignment: CDR1 SNHLY and CDR2 FYNNEI. Trimming took 3 bases from V and 1 from J; bases not matched to a gene: 5. The CDR3 covers 18 residues. The CDR3 sequence is CASSDRLAGGMNTGELFF. CDR3 bases: TGTGCCAGCAGTGATCGACTAGCGGGAGGTATGAACACCGGGGAGCTGTTTTTT.

The chain couples TRBV6-5 to TRBJ1-2; weak D call: TRBD1 (5 bases). The V end lost 8 bases, the J end lost 6 bases, and 10 bases lay between the germline ends. The CDR3 has 11 amino acids. Germline lookup yields CDR1 MNHEY and CDR2 SVGAGI. The DNA of the CDR3 is TGTGCCAGCCGGAGGGACCATGGCTACACCTTC. Protein: CASRRDHGYTF.